The sequence of this TCR beta chain was determined in a study of shared clonotypes between healthy human individuals. About the research overall: Donors, aged 18 to 49, were a couple of women and a few men.

The CDR3 has 16 amino acids. CDR1 and CDR2 from the germline V gene are SGHKS and YYEKEE (reference sequence). The V and J ends lost 1 base and 2 bases respectively, with 13 bases between them. Here immunoSEQ multiplex PCR was the method, and the copy in TCRdb shows in-frame clones only, minus some. The profile shows 2 million to 3 million clones, 93% of them singletons. The material sequenced was naive CD4+ T cells from PBMCs. Subset given: CD45RA+ positively selected. V and J are TRBV5-5 and TRBJ1-5, with a tentative D call TRBD1 (6 bases). The receptor was derived from a man between 18 and 35 years old in good health. Some clones in this sample may be carry-over from other donors' samples. In nucleotides, the CDR3 is TGTGCCAGCAGCTTGTGGGGACAAGGGGGCAATCAGCCCCAGCATTTT. It encodes CASSLWGQGGNQPQHF.